The rows below give T cell receptor beta chains drawn from one sample of a study of cytomegalovirus exposure and HLA in healthy donors. TCRdb keeps only in-frame clones here, not all; method: immunoSEQ multiplex PCR. The data contain around 110,000 clones, 65% to 75% of them seen just once; the ten biggest clones take up around 4.9%. The sequenced material came from PBMCs. All receptors derive from a young man in good health and CMV-seropositive. Each CDR3 is given with its conserved first and last residue. The order of the fields is CDR3 protein, V gene.

CDR3aa: CASSYGTGGREQYF
v_gene: TRBV6-5

CDR3aa: CASSLGQRSRWDTQYF
v_gene: TRBV7-8

CDR3aa: CASSPDRGLDYGYTF
v_gene: TRBV5-6

CDR3aa: CAWSPGQGITDTQYF
v_gene: TRBV30

CDR3aa: CASSTDRGTYNEQFF
v_gene: TRBV7-3

CDR3aa: CASRGGRGLASTEQYF
v_gene: TRBV25-1

CDR3aa: CASSAISGTVGREQYF
v_gene: TRBV28

CDR3aa: CSVDLVVGTQYF
v_gene: TRBV29-1

CDR3aa: CATAAYYEQYF
v_gene: TRBV28

CDR3aa: CASGQGQASNQPQHF
v_gene: TRBV12-5

CDR3aa: CASSLRTNLNYGYTF
v_gene: TRBV6-5

CDR3aa: CASSLTSGGAVVETQYF
v_gene: TRBV5-1

CDR3aa: CASSSQVNTEAFF
v_gene: TRBV2

CDR3aa: CASKFRGGQETQYF
v_gene: TRBV27

CDR3aa: CASSQGGTASEQYF
v_gene: TRBV4-1

CDR3aa: CASSSSPGANVLTF
v_gene: TRBV6-5

CDR3aa: CASSAGTSAAYEQYF
v_gene: TRBV9

CDR3aa: CASYIPGPGINYGYTF
v_gene: TRBV2

CDR3aa: CASSQAFGSYGYTF
v_gene: TRBV4-3

CDR3aa: CASSIQAGQAAPQHF
v_gene: TRBV19

CDR3aa: CSSSLVSDTQYF
v_gene: TRBV7-9

CDR3aa: CASSWTGPAGDEQFF
v_gene: TRBV7-9

CDR3aa: CASIYDSINEKLFF
v_gene: TRBV2

CDR3aa: CASRPGLAGTGELFF
v_gene: TRBV7-2

CDR3aa: CASSSPPGTVDYEQYF
v_gene: TRBV7-2

CDR3aa: CSGGQGMNTEAFF
v_gene: TRBV29-1

CDR3aa: CASSPTAPEGNTIYF
v_gene: TRBV18

CDR3aa: CASSQDRAGQPQHF
v_gene: TRBV4-3

CDR3aa: CASSLGTGYYEQYF
v_gene: TRBV27

CDR3aa: CASSPQRGGDTGELFF
v_gene: TRBV5-1

CDR3aa: CASSESISVNQPQHF
v_gene: TRBV10-2

CDR3aa: CASSIRDRGYEQYF
v_gene: TRBV19

CDR3aa: CASSLPGGFGGYTF
v_gene: TRBV6-6

CDR3aa: CASSLIRVTDTQYF
v_gene: TRBV7-2

CDR3aa: CASSLDEGPSYGYTF
v_gene: TRBV11-2

CDR3aa: CASGLVTTGLAQPQHF
v_gene: TRBV12-5

CDR3aa: CASSLPSSGGDPIHF
v_gene: TRBV19

CDR3aa: CASSLAARGRTEAFF
v_gene: TRBV5-6

CDR3aa: CAWRPPGGIQYF
v_gene: TRBV30

CDR3aa: CASSPGLTEAFF
v_gene: TRBV4-2

CDR3aa: CASSYRRSTAYNEQFF
v_gene: TRBV6-5

CDR3aa: CASSLLGSTYEQYF
v_gene: TRBV28

CDR3aa: CASSEASRRGGAEQFF
v_gene: TRBV6-1

CDR3aa: CSVGGRQASGTYGYTF
v_gene: TRBV29-1

CDR3aa: CASSLVRTGSNTIYF
v_gene: TRBV11-2

CDR3aa: CASSLKNRAGNQPQHF
v_gene: TRBV19

CDR3aa: CASSLWGQGSSPLHF
v_gene: TRBV7-9

CDR3aa: CASSIGTGYGYTF
v_gene: TRBV5-1

CDR3aa: CASSPQFYGTNEKLFF
v_gene: TRBV18

CDR3aa: CASSLGGHYSYEQYF
v_gene: TRBV5-1

CDR3aa: CASSLREEHSPLHF
v_gene: TRBV7-8

CDR3aa: CATSGQGRMTAEEKLFF
v_gene: TRBV15

CDR3aa: CASSITGRGSYEQYF
v_gene: TRBV11-1

CDR3aa: CASSPSGTSYSTDTQYF
v_gene: TRBV19